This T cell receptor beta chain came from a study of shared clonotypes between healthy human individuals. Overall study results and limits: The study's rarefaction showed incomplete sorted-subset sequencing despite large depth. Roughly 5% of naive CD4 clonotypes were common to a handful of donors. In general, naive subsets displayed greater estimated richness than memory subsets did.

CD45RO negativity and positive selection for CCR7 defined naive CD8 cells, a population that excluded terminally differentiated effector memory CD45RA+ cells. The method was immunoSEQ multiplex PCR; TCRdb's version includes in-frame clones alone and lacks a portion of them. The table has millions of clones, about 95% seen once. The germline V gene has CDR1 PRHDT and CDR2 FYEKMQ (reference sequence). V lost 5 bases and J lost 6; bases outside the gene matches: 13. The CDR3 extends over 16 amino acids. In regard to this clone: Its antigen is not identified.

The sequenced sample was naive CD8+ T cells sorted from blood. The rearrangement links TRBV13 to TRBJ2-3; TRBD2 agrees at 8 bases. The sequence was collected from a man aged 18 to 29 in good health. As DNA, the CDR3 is TGTGCCAGCAGCCCCGAATATGGTCTAGCGGGCGATACGCAGTATTTT. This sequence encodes CASSPEYGLAGDTQYF.